This T cell receptor beta chain was profiled in a study of T cells after yellow fever vaccination. CDR3 length: 13 residues. V was shortened by 5 bases and J by 5 bases, with 10 bases between the two germline ends. Germline V lookup: CDR1 SGHRS, CDR2 YFSETQ. Each CDR3 protein is one row after TCRdb ran MiXCR on the 5' RACE reads. The sample includes 100,000 or so distinct CDR3 sequences, under 9% of them seen just once. V is TRBV5-1 and J is TRBJ2-2; D remains unclear. Source: CD8+ T cells not binding an NS4B(214-222) dextramer, sorted from PBMCs, taken less than 16 days after the first yellow fever vaccination. This TCR was recovered from a young man who received the YFV17D yellow fever vaccine. The CDR3 spells CASSNGLTGELFF. CDR3 bases: TGCGCCAGCAGTAATGGGTTGACCGGGGAGCTGTTTTTT.